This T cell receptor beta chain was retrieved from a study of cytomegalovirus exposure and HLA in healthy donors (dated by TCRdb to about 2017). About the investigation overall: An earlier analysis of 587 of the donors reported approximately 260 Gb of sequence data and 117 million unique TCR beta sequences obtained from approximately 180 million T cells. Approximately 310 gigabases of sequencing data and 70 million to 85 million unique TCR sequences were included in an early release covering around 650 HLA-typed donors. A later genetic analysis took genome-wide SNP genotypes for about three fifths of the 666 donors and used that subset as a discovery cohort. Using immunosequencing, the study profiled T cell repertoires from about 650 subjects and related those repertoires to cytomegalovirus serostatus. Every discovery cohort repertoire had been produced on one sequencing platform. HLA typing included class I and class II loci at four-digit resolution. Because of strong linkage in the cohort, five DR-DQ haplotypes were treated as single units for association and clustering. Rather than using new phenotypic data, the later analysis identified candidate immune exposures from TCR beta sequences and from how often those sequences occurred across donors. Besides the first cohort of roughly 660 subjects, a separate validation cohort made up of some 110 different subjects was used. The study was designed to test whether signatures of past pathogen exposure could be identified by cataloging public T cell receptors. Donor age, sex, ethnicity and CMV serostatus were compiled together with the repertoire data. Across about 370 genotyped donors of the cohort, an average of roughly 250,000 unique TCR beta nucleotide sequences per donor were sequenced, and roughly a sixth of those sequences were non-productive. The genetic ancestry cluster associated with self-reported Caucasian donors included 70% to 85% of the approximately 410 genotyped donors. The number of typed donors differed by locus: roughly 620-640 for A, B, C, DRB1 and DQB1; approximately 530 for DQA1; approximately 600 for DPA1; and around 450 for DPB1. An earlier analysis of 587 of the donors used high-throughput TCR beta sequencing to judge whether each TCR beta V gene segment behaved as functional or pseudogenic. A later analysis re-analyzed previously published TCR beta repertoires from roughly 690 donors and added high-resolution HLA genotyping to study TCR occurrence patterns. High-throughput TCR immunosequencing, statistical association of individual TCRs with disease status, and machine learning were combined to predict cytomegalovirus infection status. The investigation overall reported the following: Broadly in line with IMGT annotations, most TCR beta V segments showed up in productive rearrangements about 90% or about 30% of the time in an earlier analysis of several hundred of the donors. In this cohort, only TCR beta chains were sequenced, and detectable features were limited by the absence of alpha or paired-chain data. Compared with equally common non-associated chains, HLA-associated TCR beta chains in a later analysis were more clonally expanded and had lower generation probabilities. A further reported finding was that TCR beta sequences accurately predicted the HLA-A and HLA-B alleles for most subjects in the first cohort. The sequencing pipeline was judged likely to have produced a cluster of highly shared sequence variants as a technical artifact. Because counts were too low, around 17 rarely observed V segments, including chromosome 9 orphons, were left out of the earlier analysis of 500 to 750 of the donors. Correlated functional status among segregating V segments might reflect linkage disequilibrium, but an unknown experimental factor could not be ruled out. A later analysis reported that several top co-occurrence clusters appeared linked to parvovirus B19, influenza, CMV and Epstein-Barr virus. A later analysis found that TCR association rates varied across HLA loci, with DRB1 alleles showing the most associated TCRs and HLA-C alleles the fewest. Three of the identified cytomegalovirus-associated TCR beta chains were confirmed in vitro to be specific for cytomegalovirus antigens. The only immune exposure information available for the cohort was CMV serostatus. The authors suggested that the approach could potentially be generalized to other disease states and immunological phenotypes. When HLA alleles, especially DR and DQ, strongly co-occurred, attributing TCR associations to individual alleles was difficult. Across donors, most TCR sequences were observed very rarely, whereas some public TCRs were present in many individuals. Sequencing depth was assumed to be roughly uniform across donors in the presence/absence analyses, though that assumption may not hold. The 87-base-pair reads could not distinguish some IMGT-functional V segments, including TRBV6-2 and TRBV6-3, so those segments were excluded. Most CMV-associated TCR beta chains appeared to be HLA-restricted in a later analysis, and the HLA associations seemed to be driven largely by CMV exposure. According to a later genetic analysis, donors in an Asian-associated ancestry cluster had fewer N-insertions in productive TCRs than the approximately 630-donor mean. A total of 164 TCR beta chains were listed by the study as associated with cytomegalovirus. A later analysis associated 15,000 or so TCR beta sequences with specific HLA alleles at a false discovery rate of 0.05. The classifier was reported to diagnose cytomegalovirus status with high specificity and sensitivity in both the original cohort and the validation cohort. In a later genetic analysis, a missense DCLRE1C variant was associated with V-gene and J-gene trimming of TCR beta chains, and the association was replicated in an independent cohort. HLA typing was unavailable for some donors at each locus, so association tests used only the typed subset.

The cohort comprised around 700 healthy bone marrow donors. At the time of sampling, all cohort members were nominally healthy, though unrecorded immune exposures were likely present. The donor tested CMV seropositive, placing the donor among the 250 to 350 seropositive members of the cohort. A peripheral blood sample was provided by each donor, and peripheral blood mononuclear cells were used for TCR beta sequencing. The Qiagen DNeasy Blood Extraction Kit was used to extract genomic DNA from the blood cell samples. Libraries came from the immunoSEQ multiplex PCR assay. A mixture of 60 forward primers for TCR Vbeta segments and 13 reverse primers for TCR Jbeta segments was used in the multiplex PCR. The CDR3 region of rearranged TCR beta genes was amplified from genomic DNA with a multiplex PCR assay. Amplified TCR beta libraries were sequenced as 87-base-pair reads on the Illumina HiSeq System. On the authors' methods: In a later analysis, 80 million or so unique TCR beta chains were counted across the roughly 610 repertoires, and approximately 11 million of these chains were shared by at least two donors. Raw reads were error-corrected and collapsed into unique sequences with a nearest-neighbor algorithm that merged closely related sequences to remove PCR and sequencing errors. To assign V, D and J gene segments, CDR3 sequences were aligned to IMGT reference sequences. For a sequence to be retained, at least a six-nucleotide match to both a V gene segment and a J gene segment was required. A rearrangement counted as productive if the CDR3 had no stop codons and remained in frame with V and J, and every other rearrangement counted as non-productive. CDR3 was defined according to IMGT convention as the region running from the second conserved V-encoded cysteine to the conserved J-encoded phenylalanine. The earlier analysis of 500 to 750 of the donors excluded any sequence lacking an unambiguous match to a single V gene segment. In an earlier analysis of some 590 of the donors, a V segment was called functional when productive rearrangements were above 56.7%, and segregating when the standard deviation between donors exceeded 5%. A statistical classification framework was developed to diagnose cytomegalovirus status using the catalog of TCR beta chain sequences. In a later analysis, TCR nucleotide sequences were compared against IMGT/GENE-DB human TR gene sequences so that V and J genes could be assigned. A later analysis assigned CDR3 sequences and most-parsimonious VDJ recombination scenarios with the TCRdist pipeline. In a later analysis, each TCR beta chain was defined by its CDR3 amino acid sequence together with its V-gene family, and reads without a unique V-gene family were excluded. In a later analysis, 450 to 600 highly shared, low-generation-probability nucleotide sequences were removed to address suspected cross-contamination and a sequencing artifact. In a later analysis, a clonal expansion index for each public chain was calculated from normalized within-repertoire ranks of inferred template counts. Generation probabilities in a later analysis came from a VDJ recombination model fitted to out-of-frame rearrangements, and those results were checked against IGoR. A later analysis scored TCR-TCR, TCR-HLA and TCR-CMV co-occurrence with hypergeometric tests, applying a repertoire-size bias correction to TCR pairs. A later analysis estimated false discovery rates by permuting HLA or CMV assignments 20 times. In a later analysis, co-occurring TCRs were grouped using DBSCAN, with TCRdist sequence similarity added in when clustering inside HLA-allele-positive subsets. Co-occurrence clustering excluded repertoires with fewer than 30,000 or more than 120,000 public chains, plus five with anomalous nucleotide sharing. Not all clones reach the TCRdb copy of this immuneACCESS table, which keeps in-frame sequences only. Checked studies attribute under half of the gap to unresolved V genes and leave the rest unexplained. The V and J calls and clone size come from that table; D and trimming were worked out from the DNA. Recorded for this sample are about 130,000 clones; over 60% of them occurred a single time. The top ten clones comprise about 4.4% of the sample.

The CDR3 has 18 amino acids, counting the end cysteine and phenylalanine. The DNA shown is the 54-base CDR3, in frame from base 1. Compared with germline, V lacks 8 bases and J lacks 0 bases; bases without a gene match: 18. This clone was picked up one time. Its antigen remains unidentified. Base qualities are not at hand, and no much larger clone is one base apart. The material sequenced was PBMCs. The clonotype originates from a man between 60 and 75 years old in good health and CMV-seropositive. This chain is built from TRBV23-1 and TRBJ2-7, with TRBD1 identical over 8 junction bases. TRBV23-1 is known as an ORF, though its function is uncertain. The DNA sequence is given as TGCGCCAGCGGGCCGGTCGCGACAGGGGAGAGGAGCTCCTACGAGCAGTACTTC. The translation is CASGPVATGERSSYEQYF.